Given below is one T cell receptor (beta chain) in context. This sample was included in a study of cytomegalovirus exposure and HLA in healthy donors. With 60 Vbeta and 13 Jbeta primers, the PCR was carried out. As processed by the authors: Per a later analysis, the number of unique TCR beta chains was some 80 million, of which around 9.9 million were shared. Profiling relied on immunoSEQ multiplex PCR, and the TCRdb table lists in-frame clones only, not all of them. From that table come the V and J calls and clone size; the DNA was used to work out D and trimming. The sample has 100,000 to 150,000 clones, more than 70% seen once; the top ten hold 4.2%. Looked up from germline, CDR1 is MNHNS and CDR2 is SASEGT. V lost 5 bases and J lost 2, with 9 bases in between. The CDR3 length is 14 residues. Each donor's status was that of a healthy bone marrow donor.

V usage is TRBV6-1 and J usage is TRBJ1-4, with no clear D. The sequence derives from a man aged 50 to 59 in good health and CMV-seropositive. What was sequenced was PBMCs. DNA of the CDR3: TGTGCCAGCAGTAACGGGGATACTAATGAAAAACTGTTTTTT. It codes for CASSNGDTNEKLFF.